These 19 T cell receptor beta chains share one sample of origin, sequenced in a study of CD8 T cells in ankylosing spondylitis. Each CDR3 protein is one row after TCRdb ran MiXCR on the 5' RACE reads. The sample has 150,000 to 200,000 distinct CDR3 sequences; around a third are singletons. Sequenced: synovial fluid, either unsorted or a sorted T cell fraction (not recorded which). These receptors were obtained from a male donor with ankylosing spondylitis.

The chain employs TRBV2 and TRBJ2-7, with D hard to call. V lost 2 bases and J lost 2, with 10 bases in between. This CDR3 spans 14 amino acids. Germline loops: CDR1 SNHLY, CDR2 FYNNEI. The CDR3 coding sequence is TGTGCCAGCAGTGAATCAGCGCCAACCTACGAGCAGTACTTC. It is translated as CASSESAPTYEQYF. Full variable domain (remainder filled in from reference TRBV2 and TRBJ2-7): EPEVTQTPSHQVTQMGQEVILRCVPISNHLYFYWYRQILGQKVEFLVSFYNNEISEKSEIFDDQFSVERPDGSNFTLKIRSTKLEDSAMYFCASSESAPTYEQYFGPGTRLTVT.

The chain uses TRBV4-1 and TRBJ1-6, with 12 bases aligning to TRBD1. Trimming at V came to 0 bases and at J to 10 bases, leaving 16 bases not matched to a gene. The germline V gene has CDR1 MGHRA and CDR2 YSYEKL. The CDR3 extends over 20 amino acids. This CDR3 reads CASSQDIVGTGGARRSPLHF. The CDR3 DNA follows: TGCGCCAGCAGCCAAGATATCGTTGGGACAGGGGGCGCGAGGAGATCACCCCTCCACTTT.

This chain links TRBV5-1 with TRBJ2-5, with TRBD1 identical over 8 bases. Trimming removed 4 bases from V and 2 bases from J; junction bases left unmatched: 7. This CDR3 comprises 15 residues. Germline values: CDR1 SGHRS, CDR2 YFSETQ. In DNA, the CDR3 is TGCGCCAGCAGCCCACTGACAGGGGTGCAAGAGACCCAGTACTTC. This codes for CASSPLTGVQETQYF.

This clonotype was seen many times. V is TRBV20-1 and J is TRBJ1-1; 10 bases are shared with TRBD1. Germline V gives CDR1 DFQATT, CDR2 SNEGSKA (reference sequence). This CDR3 is 15 amino acids long. V gave up 3 bases and J gave up 0 bases; unmatched junction bases: 4. The CDR3 sequence is CSARGQGTMNTEAFF. Here the CDR3 DNA reads TGCAGTGCTAGGGGACAGGGGACCATGAACACTGAAGCTTTCTTT.

The chain links TRBV4-2 to TRBJ1-1; D is unresolved. The CDR3 sequence is 12 residues long. From germline, CDR1 is LGHNA and CDR2 YNFKEQ. The V end was cut by 0 bases, the J end by 8 bases, with 7 bases between. For the CDR3, the DNA is TGTGCCAGCAGCCAAGATCAGTACGAAGCTTTCTTT. Translating it yields CASSQDQYEAFF.

This rearrangement joins TRBV7-9 to TRBJ1-1; D gene unclear. There are 13 residues in the CDR3. Deletions cut 2 bases from V and 6 bases from J, with 10 bases between. Germline assignment: CDR1 SEHNR and CDR2 FQNEAQ (reference sequence). The DNA of the CDR3 is TGTGCCAGCAGCTTAATAACAATCGCTGAAGCTTTCTTT. This translates into CASSLITIAEAFF.

The rearrangement uses TRBV7-9 and TRBJ2-3; no clear D. Germline-derived CDR1 and CDR2 are SEHNR and FQNEAQ (reference sequence). The CDR3 totals 17 residues. Trimming cost V 1 base and J 0 bases, with 14 bases left between them. CDR3 amino acids: CASSLGSYLLSTDTQYF. CDR3 in DNA: TGTGCCAGCAGCTTAGGGAGTTACCTACTCAGCACAGATACGCAGTATTTT.

The sample holds a few counts of this clonotype. At one of its ends the junction is not consistent with the germline gene, which may arise from a read error. The V call is TRBV7-6, the J call TRBJ1-2, with TRBD1 matching over 7 bases. The germline V gene encodes CDR1 SGHVS and CDR2 FNYEAQ. The CDR3 has 13 residues. The CDR3 DNA follows: TGTGCCAGCAGCTTAGCAGGAGGGGTTGGGACAGCCTTC. Residues: CASSLAGGVGTAF. The whole variable domain, remainder taken from reference TRBV7-6 and TRBJ1-2, is GAGVSQSPRYKVTKRGQDVALRCDPISGHVSLYWYRQALGQGPEFLTYFNYEAQQDKSGLPNDRFSAERPEGSISTLTIQRTEQRDSAMYRCASSLAGGVGTAFGSGTRLTVV.

The CDR3 DNA reads TGCGCCAGCAGCTTGGGACTAGCCCAAGAGACCCAGTACTTC. Encoded protein: CASSLGLAQETQYF. The V and J genes are TRBV5-1 and TRBJ2-5, with 7 bases that match TRBD2. Per the germline V gene, CDR1 is SGHRS and CDR2 is YFSETQ. After removal of 0 bases from V and 1 base from J, the junction contained 0 bases not matched to a gene. This CDR3 comprises 14 residues.

This clonotype came up many times. The chain employs TRBV12-3 or TRBV12-4 and TRBJ2-5; D is unclear. The CDR3 has 15 residues. Trimming removed 0 bases from V and 7 bases from J, with 15 bases in between. This chain's CDR3 is CASSLALSGPGTQYF. The CDR3 DNA follows: TGTGCCAGCAGTTTAGCGCTGAGTGGCCCCGGGACCCAGTACTTC.

This clonotype was seen a few times. This chain connects TRBV30 to TRBJ2-5; 8 bases line up with TRBD2. There are 13 residues in the CDR3. V gave up 4 bases and J gave up 4 bases; unmatched junction bases: 5. Germline assignment: CDR1 GTSNPN and CDR2 SVGIG (reference sequence). In DNA form, the CDR3 reads TGTGCCTGGAAAACTAGCGGCGGAGAGACCCAGTACTTC. This encodes CAWKTSGGETQYF.

This clonotype appeared many times. The CDR3 is CASSLDTSMNTEAFF. The CDR3 nucleotides are TGTGCCAGCAGCTTAGACACCTCCATGAACACTGAAGCTTTCTTT. The rearrangement joins TRBV7-9 to TRBJ1-1; D not certain. CDR3 length: 15 residues. The germline V gene has CDR1 SEHNR and CDR2 FQNEAQ (reference sequence). V dropped 1 base and J dropped 0 bases, with 9 bases sitting between them.

This clonotype was counted only a few times. The rearrangement links TRBV28 to TRBJ2-7; D may correspond to TRBD1 or TRBD2 (5 bases each). This CDR3 is 14 amino acids long. CDR1 is MDHEN and CDR2 is SYDVKM in the germline V gene. Trimming stripped 2 bases from V and 0 bases from J, with 8 bases between. The CDR3 spells CASSLPGTSYEQYF. The DNA for the CDR3 is TGTGCCAGCAGTTTACCAGGGACCTCCTACGAGCAGTACTTC.

The chain uses TRBV24-1 and TRBJ1-6; D not resolved. This CDR3 is built from 18 residues. Trimming pared 9 bases from V and 0 bases from J, leaving 20 bases between. CDR1 and CDR2 from the germline V gene are KGHDR and SFDVKD. The chain's CDR3 is CATCPVGYSSSYNSPLHF. The CDR3 DNA follows: TGTGCCACCTGCCCGGTAGGGTATTCCAGCTCCTATAATTCACCCCTCCACTTT.

This clonotype has more than one count but fewer than ten. The chain has TRBV7-6 and TRBJ1-5; 7 nucleotides line up with TRBD1. CDR1 is SGHVS and CDR2 is FNYEAQ in the germline V gene. CDR3 size: 16 residues. Losses at the gene ends were 5 bases for V and 6 bases for J; bases not matched to a gene: 13. This CDR3 is CASSPQTGLNAQPQHF. For the CDR3, the DNA is TGTGCCAGCAGCCCCCAGACAGGGTTGAACGCTCAGCCCCAGCATTTT.

Concerning this clonotype itself: One end of the junction varies from germline; a read error may be responsible. The chain uses TRBV11-3 and TRBJ1-1; D may be TRBD1 (5 bases). The CDR3 is made up of 13 amino acids. Germline loops: CDR1 SGHNT, CDR2 YENEEA. This CDR3 is CASSYRTRESPQF. As DNA, the CDR3 is TGTGCCAGCAGCTACCGCACCAGGGAAAGCCCGCAGTTT.

In its sample, this clonotype was seen many times. The rearrangement joins TRBV12-3 or TRBV12-4 to TRBJ1-5; 8 bases agree with TRBD1. This CDR3 region has 15 residues. Trimming removed 6 bases from V and 2 bases from J; junction bases left unmatched: 6. This CDR3 is CASRRTGTGNQPQHF. DNA for the CDR3: TGTGCCAGCAGACGGACAGGGACGGGCAATCAGCCCCAGCATTTT.

The rearrangement uses TRBV6-1 and TRBJ2-5; no definite D call. The germline V gene has CDR1 MNHNS and CDR2 SASEGT. V lost 5 bases, J lost 5 bases, and 18 bases lay in between. The CDR3 length is 15 residues. Here the CDR3 DNA reads TGTGCCAGCAGTCCTCTAGGATGGTACGGGGAGACCCAGTACTTC. Its translation: CASSPLGWYGETQYF.

This clonotype was recorded many times. The chain links TRBV7-2 to TRBJ2-7; TRBD2 matches 9 bases. This CDR3 is 13 amino acids long. Germline values: CDR1 SGHTA, CDR2 FQGNSA. The J segment lost 0 bases and the V segment lost 8 bases, leaving 2 bases of the junction unmatched. The CDR3: CASGRGGSYEQYF. DNA for the CDR3: TGTGCCAGCGGGCGGGGGGGCTCCTACGAGCAGTACTTC.